This T cell receptor (beta chain) was observed in a study of blood T cell repertoires in COVID-19. Background on the study: The origin of the acute and convalescent COVID-19 samples was the United States, Italy and Spain. T cells, B-cell-depleted T cells, or PBMCs provided the cDNA or gDNA that served as material.

Germline V lookup: CDR1 KGHSH, CDR2 LQKENI. Between the trimmed V and J ends, which lost 5 bases and 5 bases, there was a span of 15 bases. The CDR3 extends over 14 amino acids. Authors' data handling: Reference gene primer amplification gave nucleated cell count estimates. Sequencing was performed with immunoSEQ multiplex PCR; in TCRdb, only in-frame clones are kept and a portion is missing. V and J calls and clone size follow that table, whereas D and trimming were derived from the DNA. The sample contains approximately 210,000 clones, roughly 90% of which appear only once. This sequence originates from a woman between 65 and 79 years old with acute or convalescent COVID-19. The chain employs TRBV18 and TRBJ2-5; TRBD1 might be the D (6 bases). Input material: peripheral blood. This CDR3 reads CASSSETGRETQYF. Written as DNA, the CDR3 is TGTGCCAGCTCATCAGAAACAGGGCGGGAGACCCAGTACTTC.